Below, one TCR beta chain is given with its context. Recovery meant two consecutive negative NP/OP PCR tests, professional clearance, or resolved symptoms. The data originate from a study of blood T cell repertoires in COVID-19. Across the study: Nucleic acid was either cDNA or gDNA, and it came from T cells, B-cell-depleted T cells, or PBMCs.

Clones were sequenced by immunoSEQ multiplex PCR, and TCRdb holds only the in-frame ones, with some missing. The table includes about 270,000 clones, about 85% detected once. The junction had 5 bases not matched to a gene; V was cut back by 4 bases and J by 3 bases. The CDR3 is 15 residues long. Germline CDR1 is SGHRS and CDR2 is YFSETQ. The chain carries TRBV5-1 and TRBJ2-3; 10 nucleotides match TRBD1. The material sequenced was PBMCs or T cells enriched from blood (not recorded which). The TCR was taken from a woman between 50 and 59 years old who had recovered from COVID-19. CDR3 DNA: TGCGCCAGCAGCCCCGGGGACAGGGGTACAGATACGCAGTATTTT. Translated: CASSPGDRGTDTQYF.